A selection of T cell receptor beta chains follows, all from one sample in a study of T cell repertoires in cytomegalovirus infection. TCRdb re-called the reads with MiXCR, one entry per CDR3 protein. Of about 770,000 distinct CDR3 sequences listed, roughly 29% were seen once; the top ten hold roughly 14%. Their antigens are not known. Source: cultured CD8+ T cells from PBMCs, taken from culture after CMV antigen stimulation. These receptors all come from a human donor in good health (CMV status not recorded). Some clones in this sample may be carry-over from other donors' samples. Each CDR3 is given with its conserved first and last residue. The order of the fields is V gene, J gene, D gene, CDR3 protein. D genes are given only for firm matches.

v_call: TRBV27; j_call: TRBJ2-7; d_call: NA; cdr3_aa: CASSLSSEKARFTYEQYF
v_call: TRBV10-2; j_call: TRBJ2-5; d_call: NA; cdr3_aa: CASSEVGSPGETQYF
v_call: TRBV27; j_call: TRBJ2-5; d_call: NA; cdr3_aa: CASMEGSQETQYF
v_call: TRBV12-3/TRBV12-4; j_call: TRBJ1-5; d_call: TRBD1; cdr3_aa: CASSFDRDQPQHF
v_call: TRBV4-3; j_call: TRBJ2-5; d_call: TRBD2; cdr3_aa: CASSQVLRRELAGGHETQYF
v_call: TRBV15; j_call: TRBJ2-5; d_call: TRBD1; cdr3_aa: CATSREGQGGETQYF
v_call: TRBV15; j_call: TRBJ2-7; d_call: NA; cdr3_aa: CATSSPALGYEQYF
v_call: TRBV7-2; j_call: TRBJ1-2; d_call: NA; cdr3_aa: CASSLEVSGGYTF
v_call: TRBV9; j_call: TRBJ2-3; d_call: TRBD2; cdr3_aa: CASSLTPTSGGETSTDTQYF
v_call: TRBV27; j_call: TRBJ2-1; d_call: NA; cdr3_aa: CASSSGTLSYNEQFF
v_call: TRBV7-8; j_call: TRBJ2-4; d_call: TRBD1; cdr3_aa: CASSLVGTGPLLAKNIQYF
v_call: TRBV7-9; j_call: TRBJ2-7; d_call: NA; cdr3_aa: CASSPDLYEQYF
v_call: TRBV7-7; j_call: TRBJ2-6; d_call: NA; cdr3_aa: CASSTSRGLVSGANVLTF
v_call: TRBV7-2; j_call: TRBJ2-5; d_call: NA; cdr3_aa: CASSLRNRVQETQYF
v_call: TRBV10-3; j_call: TRBJ2-1; d_call: TRBD2; cdr3_aa: CVIMITSGGAYEQFF
v_call: TRBV9; j_call: TRBJ2-3; d_call: TRBD1; cdr3_aa: CASSVASWGQGAGDTQYF
v_call: TRBV7-6; j_call: TRBJ2-3; d_call: TRBD2; cdr3_aa: CASSLFGLAGTFDTQYF
v_call: TRBV7-6; j_call: TRBJ2-1; d_call: TRBD2; cdr3_aa: CASSLALAGGLYNEQFF
v_call: TRBV19; j_call: TRBJ1-1; d_call: NA; cdr3_aa: CASRTVMNTEAFF
v_call: TRBV6-1; j_call: TRBJ1-1; d_call: TRBD1; cdr3_aa: CASSVTGTDEAFF
v_call: TRBV6-1; j_call: TRBJ1-6; d_call: TRBD1; cdr3_aa: CASSDAETGASYNSPLHF
v_call: TRBV5-5; j_call: TRBJ2-3; d_call: NA; cdr3_aa: CASSLAQTDDYGDTQYF
v_call: TRBV7-3; j_call: TRBJ2-1; d_call: NA; cdr3_aa: CASSSSWGGGANYNEQFF
v_call: TRBV27; j_call: TRBJ2-7; d_call: TRBD1; cdr3_aa: CASSLGQVSYEQYF
v_call: TRBV19; j_call: TRBJ1-1; d_call: TRBD1; cdr3_aa: CASTLGQGWYTEAFF
v_call: TRBV6-1; j_call: TRBJ1-2; d_call: NA; cdr3_aa: CASQGTGWDGYTF
v_call: TRBV15; j_call: TRBJ2-7; d_call: TRBD1; cdr3_aa: CATSQTGTGAYEQYF
v_call: TRBV5-1; j_call: TRBJ2-2; d_call: TRBD1; cdr3_aa: CASSPGQPTGELFF
v_call: TRBV7-9; j_call: TRBJ2-5; d_call: NA; cdr3_aa: CASSLDPSTPETQYF
v_call: TRBV7-8; j_call: TRBJ2-4; d_call: NA; cdr3_aa: CTSSLRVWETAYALVKNIQYF
v_call: TRBV7-8; j_call: TRBJ2-2; d_call: NA; cdr3_aa: CASSLLQDEATGELFF